This entry concerns a single T cell receptor beta chain. Its antigen is unknown. With 0 bases removed from V and 4 bases from J, the gap between germline ends came to 10 bases. Germline V lookup: CDR1 SGHRS, CDR2 YFSETQ. The CDR3 length is 14 residues. The data were taken from a study of cytomegalovirus exposure and HLA in healthy donors. Study-wide findings and caveats: Highly shared variants forming one cluster were likely a sequencing artifact. A later analysis linked a missense DCLRE1C variant to TCR beta V- and J-gene trimming. In vitro experiments confirmed that three CMV-associated chains were specific for CMV antigens. In a later analysis, compared with equally common non-associated chains, HLA-associated beta chains were more expanded.

The PCR ran on 60 Vbeta and 13 Jbeta primers. Assay used: immunoSEQ multiplex PCR; TCRdb lists only in-frame clones, some missing. Among roughly 130,000 clones listed, just under 85% were seen once. The chain joins TRBV5-1 to TRBJ1-2; a possible D gene is TRBD1 (5 bases). The sequence was collected from a boy between 2 and 10 years old in good health and CMV-seronegative. The sample was PBMCs. CDR3: CASSLGQSPYGYTF. The CDR3 DNA sequence: TGCGCCAGCAGCTTGGGACAGTCACCCTATGGCTACACCTTC.